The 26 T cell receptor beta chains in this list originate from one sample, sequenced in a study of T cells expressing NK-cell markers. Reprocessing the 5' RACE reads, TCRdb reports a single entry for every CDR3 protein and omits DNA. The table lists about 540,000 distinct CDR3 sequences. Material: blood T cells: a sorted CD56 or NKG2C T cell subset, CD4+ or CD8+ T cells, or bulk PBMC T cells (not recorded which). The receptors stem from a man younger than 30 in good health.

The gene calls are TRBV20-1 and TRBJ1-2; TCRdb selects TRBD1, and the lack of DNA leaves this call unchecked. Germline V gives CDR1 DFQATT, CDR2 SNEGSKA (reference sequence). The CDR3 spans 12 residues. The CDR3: CSALSTDKGYTF.

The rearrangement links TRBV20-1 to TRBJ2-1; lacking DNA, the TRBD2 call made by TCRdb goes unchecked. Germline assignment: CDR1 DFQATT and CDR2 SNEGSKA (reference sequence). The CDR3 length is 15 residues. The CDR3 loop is CSASILAESYNEQFF.

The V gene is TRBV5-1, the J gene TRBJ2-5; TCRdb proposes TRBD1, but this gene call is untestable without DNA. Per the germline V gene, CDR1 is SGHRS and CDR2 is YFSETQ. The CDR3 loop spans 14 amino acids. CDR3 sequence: CASSATGIQETQYF.

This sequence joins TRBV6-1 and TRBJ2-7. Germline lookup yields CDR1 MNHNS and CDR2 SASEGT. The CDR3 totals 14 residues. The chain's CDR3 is CASSGSNPLYEQYF.

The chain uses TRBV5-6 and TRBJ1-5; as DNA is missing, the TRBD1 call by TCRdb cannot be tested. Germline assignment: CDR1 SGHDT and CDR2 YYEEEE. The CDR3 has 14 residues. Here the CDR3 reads CASHSTGRDQPQHF.

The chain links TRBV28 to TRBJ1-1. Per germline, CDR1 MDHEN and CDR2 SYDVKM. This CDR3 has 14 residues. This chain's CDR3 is CASTLLRVNTEAFF.

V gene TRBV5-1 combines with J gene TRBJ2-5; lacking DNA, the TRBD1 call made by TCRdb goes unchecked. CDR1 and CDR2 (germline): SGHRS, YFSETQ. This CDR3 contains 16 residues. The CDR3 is CASSLGFQGPQETQYF.

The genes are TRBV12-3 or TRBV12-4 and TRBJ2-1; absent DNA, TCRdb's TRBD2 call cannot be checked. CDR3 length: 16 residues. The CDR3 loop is CASSLRAGSVQDEQFF.

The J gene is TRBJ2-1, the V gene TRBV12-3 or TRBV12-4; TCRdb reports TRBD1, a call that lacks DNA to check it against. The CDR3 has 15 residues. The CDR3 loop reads CASSSPGQRGNEQFF.

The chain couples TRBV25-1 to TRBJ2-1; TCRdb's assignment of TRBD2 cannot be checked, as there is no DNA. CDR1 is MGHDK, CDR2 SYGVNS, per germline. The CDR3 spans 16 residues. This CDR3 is CASSEWASGIVDEQFF.

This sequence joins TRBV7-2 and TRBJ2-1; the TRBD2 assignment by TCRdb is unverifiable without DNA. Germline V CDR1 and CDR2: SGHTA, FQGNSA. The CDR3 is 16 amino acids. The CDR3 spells CASSHLLGLGVNEQFF.

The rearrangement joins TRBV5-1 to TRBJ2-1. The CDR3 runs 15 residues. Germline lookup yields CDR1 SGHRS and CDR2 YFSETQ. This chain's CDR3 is CASSLDFVSYNEQFF.

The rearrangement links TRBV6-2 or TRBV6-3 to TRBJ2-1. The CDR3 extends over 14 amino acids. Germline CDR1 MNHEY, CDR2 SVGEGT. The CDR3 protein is CASNTPLSYNEQFF.

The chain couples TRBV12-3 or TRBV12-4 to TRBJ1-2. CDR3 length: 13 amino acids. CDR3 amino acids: CASSRERNYGYTF.

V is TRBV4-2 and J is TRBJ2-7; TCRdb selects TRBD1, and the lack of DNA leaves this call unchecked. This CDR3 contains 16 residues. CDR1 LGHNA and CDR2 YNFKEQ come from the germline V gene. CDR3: CASSPRGQGGAGEQYF.

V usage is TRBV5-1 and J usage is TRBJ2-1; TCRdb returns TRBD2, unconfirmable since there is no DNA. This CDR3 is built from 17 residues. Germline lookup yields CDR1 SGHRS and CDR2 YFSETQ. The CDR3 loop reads CASSLETSGKAYNEQFF.

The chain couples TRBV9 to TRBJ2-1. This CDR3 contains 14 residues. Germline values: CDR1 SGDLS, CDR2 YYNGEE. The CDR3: CASSQDPTGNEQFF.

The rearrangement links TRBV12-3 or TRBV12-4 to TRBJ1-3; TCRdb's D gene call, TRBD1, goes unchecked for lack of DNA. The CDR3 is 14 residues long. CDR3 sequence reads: CASLNRGLGNTIYF.

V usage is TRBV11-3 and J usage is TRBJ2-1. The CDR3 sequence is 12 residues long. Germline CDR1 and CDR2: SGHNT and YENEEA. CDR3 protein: CASSQPQALHFF.

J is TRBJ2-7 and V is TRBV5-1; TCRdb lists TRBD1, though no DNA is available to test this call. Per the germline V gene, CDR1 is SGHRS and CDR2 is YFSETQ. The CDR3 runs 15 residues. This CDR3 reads CASSLISGRNYEQYF.

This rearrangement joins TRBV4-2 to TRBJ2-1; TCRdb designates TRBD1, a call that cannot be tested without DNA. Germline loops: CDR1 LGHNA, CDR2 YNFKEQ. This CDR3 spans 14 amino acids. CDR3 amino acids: CASSRPGPDNEQFF.

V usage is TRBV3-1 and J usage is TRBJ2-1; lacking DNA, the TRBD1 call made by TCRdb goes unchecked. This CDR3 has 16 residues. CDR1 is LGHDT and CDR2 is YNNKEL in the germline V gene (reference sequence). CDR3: CASSPPSASSYNEQFF.

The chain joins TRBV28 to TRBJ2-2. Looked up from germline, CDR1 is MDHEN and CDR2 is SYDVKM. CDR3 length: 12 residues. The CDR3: CASSLRLGELFF.

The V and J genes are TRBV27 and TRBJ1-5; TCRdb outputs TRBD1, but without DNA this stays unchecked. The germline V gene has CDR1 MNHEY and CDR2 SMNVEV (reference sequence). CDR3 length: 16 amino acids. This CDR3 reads CASSSQGARANQPQHF.

CDR3 loop: CASRTAGTDTQYF. The chain links TRBV5-1 to TRBJ2-3; without DNA, the TCRdb call of TRBD2 cannot be checked. CDR1 is SGHRS, CDR2 YFSETQ, per germline. This CDR3 comprises 13 residues.

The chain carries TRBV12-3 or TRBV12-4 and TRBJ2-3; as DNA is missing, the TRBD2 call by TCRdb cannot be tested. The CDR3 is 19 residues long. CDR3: CASSPVAWRTRVFTDTQYF.